Below, 7 T cell receptor beta chains from the same sample are listed, as sequenced in a study of T cells in narcolepsy. Profiling relied on immunoSEQ multiplex PCR, and the TCRdb table lists in-frame clones only, not all of them. This table holds some 20,000 clones, around 83% found once. The sequenced material came from memory (CD45RA-) CD4+ T cells from blood. These TCRs come from a human donor in good health.

This clone came up a few times. The V call is TRBV7-2, the J call TRBJ2-5, with D perhaps assigned TRBD1 or TRBD2 (6 bases each). Germline assignment: CDR1 SGHTA and CDR2 FQGNSA. The CDR3 runs 15 residues. Trimming removed 1 base at V and 4 bases at J, with 13 bases between. CDR3 bases: TGTGCCAGCAGCTTAGTCTCCAGGGGAGGAGAGACCCAGTACTTC. Translating gives CASSLVSRGGETQYF. The full variable domain, with the rest looked up from reference TRBV7-2 and TRBJ2-5, is GAGVSQSPSNKVTEKGKDVELRCDPISGHTALYWYRQSLGQGLEFLIYFQGNSAPDKSGLPSDRFSAERTGGSVSTLTIQRTQQEDSAVYLCASSLVSRGGETQYFGPGTRLLVL.

The chain employs TRBV5-4 and TRBJ1-3; D remains ambiguous. Germline V gene data show CDR1 as SGHNT and CDR2 as YYREEE (reference sequence). The CDR3 has 18 residues. Trimming pared 1 base from V and 0 bases from J, leaving 17 bases between. The CDR3 spells CASSLIGPRHISGNTIYF. The CDR3, as DNA: TGTGCCAGCAGCTTGATAGGTCCCAGGCACATCTCTGGAAACACCATATATTTT. Using reference TRBV5-4 and TRBJ1-3 for the parts outside the CDR3, the full variable domain is ETGVTQSPTHLIKTRGQQVTLRCSSQSGHNTVSWYQQALGQGPQFIFQYYREEENGRGNFPPRFSGLQFPNYSSELNVNALELDDSALYLCASSLIGPRHISGNTIYFGEGSWLTVV.

CDR3 coding DNA: TGCGCCAGCAGCTTACAGTCTGCGAACACCGGGGAGCTGTTTTTT. Its translation: CASSLQSANTGELFF. J is TRBJ2-2 and V is TRBV5-1; no reliable D call. The V gene lost 2 bases and the J gene lost 0 bases, with 8 bases spanning the gap. This CDR3 is built from 15 residues. Germline CDR1 and CDR2: SGHRS and YFSETQ.

V gene TRBV7-2 combines with J gene TRBJ1-4; 7 bases are shared with TRBD1. The trim removed 3 bases at V and 8 bases at J, leaving 9 bases unmatched. The CDR3 has 15 residues. Germline V gene lookup returns CDR1 SGHTA and CDR2 FQGNSA. CDR3 DNA: TGTGCCAGCAGCTTTAACAGGGGAGAAAACGAAAAACTGTTTTTT. Its protein is CASSFNRGENEKLFF.

This clone was counted only a few times. The junction departs from the called germline gene at one end, perhaps through a read error. The V and J genes are TRBV28 and TRBJ2-7; possibly TRBD1 for D (6 bases). The CDR3 loop spans 13 amino acids. The germline CDR1 and CDR2 sequences are MDHEN and SYDVKM. Here the CDR3 reads CASRRTVSNEQYF. The CDR3 DNA follows: TGTGCCAGCAGGCGGACAGTCTCCAACGAGCAGTACTTC.

This chain links TRBV7-6 with TRBJ2-7; 13 bases match TRBD2. Per germline, CDR1 SGHVS and CDR2 FNYEAQ. The CDR3 contains 19 residues. V lost 5 bases, J lost 1 base, and 14 bases stayed unmatched. CDR3 sequence (DNA): TGTGCCAGCAGCCACGGACCGGGACTAGCGGGATTGGGATCCTACGAGCAGTACTTC. Translation gives CASSHGPGLAGLGSYEQYF.

The CDR3 protein is CASRPTGQITHSNQPQHF. The DNA for the CDR3 is TGTGCCAGCAGGCCAACGGGCCAGATCACACATAGCAATCAGCCCCAGCATTTT. The chain has TRBV27 and TRBJ1-5; D remains unclear. Germline V CDR1 and CDR2: MNHEY, SMNVEV (reference sequence). This CDR3 has 18 residues. V gave up 6 bases and J gave up 0 bases, with 21 bases separating them.